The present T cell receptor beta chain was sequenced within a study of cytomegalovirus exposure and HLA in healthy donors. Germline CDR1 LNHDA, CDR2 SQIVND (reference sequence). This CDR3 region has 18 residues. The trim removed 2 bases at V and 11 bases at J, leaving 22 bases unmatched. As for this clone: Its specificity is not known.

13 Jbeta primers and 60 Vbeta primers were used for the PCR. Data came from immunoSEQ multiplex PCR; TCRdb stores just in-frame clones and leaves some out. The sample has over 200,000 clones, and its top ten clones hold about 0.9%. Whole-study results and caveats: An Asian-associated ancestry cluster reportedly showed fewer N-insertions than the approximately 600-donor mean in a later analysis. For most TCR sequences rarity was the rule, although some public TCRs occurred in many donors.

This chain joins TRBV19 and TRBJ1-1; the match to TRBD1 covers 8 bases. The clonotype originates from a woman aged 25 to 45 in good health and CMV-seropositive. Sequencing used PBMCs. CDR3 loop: CASSIRGTDRDLDLMAFF. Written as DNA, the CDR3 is TGTGCCAGTAGTATAAGGGGAACGGACAGGGACCTAGATCTGATGGCTTTCTTT.